Described below is a single T cell receptor (beta chain) sequence and its context. Its specificity is not known. The sample comes from a study of beta chain features in type 1 diabetes. Study-wide findings and caveats: Among all four CD4+ subsets, Type 1 diabetes patients had TCRB CDR3s that were moderately but significantly shorter. Naive, central memory and regulatory TCRB repertoires appeared more similar among patients than healthy donors.

Populations isolated by sorting all had purity greater than 95%. The authors reverse transcribed all of the isolated RNA, so sequencing captured expressed TCRB transcripts. TCRdb's copy holds only in-frame clones and misses some; the assay was immunoSEQ multiplex PCR. The sample lists some 200,000 clones; 16% were seen once. V shed 7 bases and J shed 1 base, with 6 bases lying between them. This CDR3 contains 12 residues. Looked up from germline, CDR1 is MDHEN and CDR2 is SYDVKM. Sequencing was carried out using naive CD4+ T cells from blood. The rearrangement joins TRBV28 to TRBJ2-3; TRBD2 is a possible D gene (6 bases). This TCR was sampled from a man aged 25 to 45 with type 1 diabetes. CDR3: CASTGGTDTQYF. DNA of the CDR3: TGTGCCAGCACGGGGGGCACAGATACGCAGTATTTT.